The following is a T cell receptor (beta chain) sequence with its context. What it recognizes is unknown. The assay was immunoSEQ multiplex PCR, and TCRdb's table has in-frame clones only and misses some. Of 450,000 to 550,000 clones listed, nearly 90% are singletons. The CDR3 has 14 amino acids. V shed 4 bases and J shed 7 bases, with 16 bases lying between them. Per germline, CDR1 LNHDA and CDR2 SQIVND (reference sequence). This sample is drawn from a study of Ad26.COV2.S vaccination and SARS-CoV-2 variants. Study-wide context: Intramuscular Ad26.COV2.S at 5x10^10 or 1x10^11 viral particles. Overall study findings and caveats: People who got the vaccine had more spike-specific TCR breadth than people who got placebo. Substantial breadth was reportedly displayed by spike-specific CD8+ and CD4+ T cell responses after vaccination.

The treatment was: around 19 received Ad26.COV2.S at low or high dose, single or two shots; several received placebo; per-sample allocation not given. Sample collection was performed on day 63 after the first vaccine or placebo injection. The receptor was derived from a person between 18 and 60 years old who received the Ad26.COV2.S COVID-19 vaccine or a placebo. The sequencing used peripheral blood, collected in a trial of Ad26.COV2.S vaccine versus placebo. The chain recombines TRBV19 with TRBJ2-5; the D gene could be TRBD1 or TRBD2 (6 bases each). DNA for the CDR3: TGTGCCAGTAGTAAACAGGGTACCGGGGGGACCCAGTACTTC. Residues: CASSKQGTGGTQYF.